These T cell receptor beta chains were read from a single sample in a study of Graves' ophthalmopathy and Graves' hyperthyroidism. From the multiplex PCR reads, TCRdb called clonotypes with MiXCR, one entry per CDR3 protein. The table records around 520,000 distinct CDR3 sequences, less than 45% of them present only once. The sample consisted of peripheral blood or thyroid tissue (not recorded which). These receptors originate from an adult man with Graves' hyperthyroidism. The conserved cysteine and the conserved F or W are not part of the CDR3 here. Clone size is not always given. Where it is, it says once, few, many or a class for expanded clones.

abundance,v_gene,j_gene,CDR3aa
-,TRBV6-5,TRBJ1-6,ASSYSVLGTDNSPLH
-,TRBV6-4,TRBJ2-3,ASSQYGTGVGTDTQY
-,TRBV7-9,TRBJ1-1,ASSFEGPVNTEAF
few,TRBV29-1,TRBJ2-7,SAEDRAYEQY
many,TRBV7-9,TRBJ2-5,ASSRHIGQKETQY
many,TRBV20-1,TRBJ2-7,SAREGGGGLGEQY
-,TRBV12-3/TRBV12-4,TRBJ1-1,ASSPWTGRAF
-,TRBV10-3,TRBJ1-6,ASSEAGGPYSPLH
-,TRBV29-1,TRBJ2-1,SVAGGRGDNEQF
-,TRBV7-9,TRBJ2-7,ASSLEARRDYEQY
many,TRBV7-9,TRBJ2-5,ASSLRGGAPETQY
many,TRBV20-1,TRBJ2-7,SAYREDEQY
-,TRBV2,TRBJ2-3,ASSGPAGTDTQY
-,TRBV19,TRBJ1-5,ASQLSRGNQPQH
-,TRBV7-3,TRBJ2-5,VSSLIIGETQY
-,TRBV20-1,TRBJ2-5,SARDPGSGSWEETQY
-,TRBV12-3/TRBV12-4,TRBJ1-4,ASRRTGGSEKLF
-,TRBV7-8,TRBJ2-2,ASSQETATNTGELF
few,TRBV4-2,TRBJ2-5,ASSQEAWGGIQETQY
once,TRBV10-3,TRBJ2-7,AIRESGGRADEQY
many,TRBV4-2,TRBJ2-5,ASSQDHSYEETQY
-,TRBV10-2,TRBJ1-5,VSSSWDSLGYSNQPQH
-,TRBV2,TRBJ1-6,ASRQEYNSPLH
many,TRBV9,TRBJ2-7,ASSVDPGTYEQY
-,TRBV19,TRBJ1-3,ASSEAGAISGNTIY
-,TRBV7-9,TRBJ1-2,ASSLGEGGNTYGYT
-,TRBV3-1,TRBJ1-2,ASSQGLDREHYGYT
many,TRBV5-1,TRBJ1-3,ASSLGGEGNTIY
-,TRBV7-9,TRBJ2-5,ASSLEGTSGYVYQETQY
few,TRBV12-3/TRBV12-4,TRBJ1-2,ASSSGTGGGWGYT
-,TRBV12-3/TRBV12-4,TRBJ1-5,ASSEGQSYSNQPQH
few,TRBV6-6,TRBJ1-2,ASSYLDITGASNYGYT
-,TRBV24-1,TRBJ2-1,ATSDPGTATDNEQF
once,TRBV18,TRBJ2-5,ASSPFRQNLETQY
-,TRBV2,TRBJ2-7,ASSGLGTGEQY
-,TRBV7-9,TRBJ2-3,ASSQTSGGTDTQY
-,TRBV19,TRBJ1-5,ASMGGGRLISDQPQH
many,TRBV20-1,TRBJ1-4,SAGTVGEKLF
many,TRBV3-1,TRBJ1-1,ASSQSGTEAF
many,TRBV5-1,TRBJ1-1,ASSSVQGKGTEAF
-,TRBV29-1,TRBJ2-5,SETRDPPSETQY
-,TRBV15,TRBJ1-2,ATSRAGTGTNYGYT
-,TRBV12-3/TRBV12-4,TRBJ1-2,ASSFPVGQGNGYT
-,TRBV19,TRBJ1-4,ASSIGATNEKLF
-,TRBV4-1,TRBJ1-5,ASSLDRGYEH